This T cell receptor beta chain stems from a study of Ad26.COV2.S vaccination and SARS-CoV-2 variants. Study as a whole: Intramuscular Ad26.COV2.S doses were given once or twice, 56 days apart.

Libraries were prepared by immunoSEQ multiplex PCR; TCRdb keeps only in-frame clonotypes and omits some of them. The sample lists 510,000 or so clones, about 83% occurring once. A note on this clone: The antigen remains unidentified.

Study-level findings and limits: Vaccine recipients surpassed placebo recipients in spike-specific TCR breadth.

The treatment denotes: around 19 received Ad26.COV2.S at low or high dose, single or two shots; about 5 received placebo; per-sample allocation not given. Day 63 after the first vaccine or placebo injection was the time point for sampling. Within Boston, the person who donated was an adult of 18-55 years. The vaccine delivered Wuhan-strain SARS-CoV-2 spike through an Ad26 vector. The sequence derives from a person between 18 and 59 years old who received the Ad26.COV2.S COVID-19 vaccine or a placebo. The sample in question was peripheral blood, obtained in a trial of Ad26.COV2.S vaccine versus placebo.

The DNA of the CDR3 is TGTGCCAGCAGTTACATACAGGGTAGTCCTGGGGCCAACGTCCTGACTTTC. Translated, it gives CASSYIQGSPGANVLTF. This chain connects TRBV6-2 or TRBV6-3 to TRBJ2-6, with D maybe TRBD1 (6 bases). The CDR3 totals 17 residues. The ends were cut back, 2 bases at V and 2 bases at J, with 13 bases in the middle. Germline-derived CDR1 and CDR2 are MNHEY and SVGEGT.